The 3 T cell receptor beta chains in this list originate from one sample, sequenced in a study of identical twins. TCRdb redid the calling of the 5' RACE reads with MiXCR, one entry per CDR3 protein. Among more than 600,000 distinct CDR3 sequences listed, 15% to 20% were seen once. These same data were also listed under a study on T cells expressing NK-cell markers.

Sequenced: PBMCs. All receptors derive from a woman younger than 30 in good health.

V usage is TRBV7-9 and J usage is TRBJ2-5; weak D call: TRBD2 (6 bases). The germline V and J ends were trimmed by 5 bases and 1 base, with 17 bases remaining between them. Germline assignment: CDR1 SEHNR and CDR2 FQNEAQ (reference sequence). The CDR3 spans 16 residues. The CDR3 DNA sequence: TGTGCCAGCAGCCCAGGTCGGGGGATCCCCCAAGAGACCCAGTACTTC. Amino acid sequence: CASSPGRGIPQETQYF.

V usage is TRBV6-1 and J usage is TRBJ2-1; D is possibly TRBD1 or TRBD2 (5 bases each). CDR3 length equals 16 residues. Germline V gene data show CDR1 as MNHNS and CDR2 as SASEGT. With 6 bases removed from V and 5 bases from J, the gap between germline ends came to 20 bases. In DNA, the CDR3 is TGTGCCAGCAGCTCAATGCGGCGAGGGGTTAACAATGAGCAGTTCTTC. Translation: CASSSMRRGVNNEQFF.

CDR3 sequence (DNA): TGCAGCGTCGAGACTAGCGGGAGGGGCTCCTACAATGAGCAGTTCTTC. Amino acids: CSVETSGRGSYNEQFF. The chain uses TRBV29-1 and TRBJ2-1, with 14 bases identical to TRBD2. The CDR3 runs 16 residues. J lost 0 bases, V lost 6 bases, and 4 bases had no gene match. Germline V CDR1 and CDR2: SQVTM, ANQGSEA.